This T cell receptor (beta chain) was sequenced during a study of T cell repertoires in cytomegalovirus infection. For the study at large: Signatures in public TCR beta sequences pointed to both CMV infection and matching HLA type.

TCRdb used MiXCR to reprocess the reads, holding one entry per CDR3 protein. The sample holds about 740,000 distinct CDR3 sequences, roughly 36% seen once. Overall study results and limits: Dominant in the ex vivo response were TCR beta clonotypes restricted by HLA-C and specific for CMV.

This clonotype has more than one count but fewer than ten. Its specificity is not known. V was trimmed by 3 bases and J by 4 bases, leaving 7 bases between them. The length of the CDR3 is 13 residues. The receptor's source is a human donor in good health (CMV status not recorded). Some clones in this sample may be carry-over from other donors' samples. The sample taken for sequencing was PBMCs. V and J are TRBV12-3 or TRBV12-4 and TRBJ1-5; D remains ambiguous. The CDR3 protein is CASSFLENQPQHF. CDR3 DNA: TGTGCCAGCAGTTTTCTTGAAAATCAGCCCCAGCATTTT.